The rows below give T cell receptor beta chains drawn from one sample of a study of cytomegalovirus exposure and HLA in healthy donors. This table comes from immunoSEQ multiplex PCR, and its TCRdb copy is limited to in-frame clones, with some not included. The table shows some 120,000 clones, with roughly 83% occurring only once. Sequencing used PBMCs. The receptors were gathered from a young man in good health and CMV-seronegative. The CDR3 runs from the conserved cysteine through the conserved F or W. The D gene is left open where the match is weak. Only some rows state a clone size, as once, few, many or a class for expanded clones.

>NA|TRBJ2-7|TRBV7-2|NA
CASSLEQGLYEQYF
TGTGCCAGCAGCTTAGAGCAGGGGCTCTACGAGCAGTACTTC
>NA|TRBJ2-2|TRBV5-1|TRBD1
CASSLTGVTGELFF
TGCGCCAGCAGCTTGACAGGGGTCACCGGGGAGCTGTTTTTT
>NA|TRBJ2-1|TRBV7-3|TRBD2
CASSALAGGNEQFF
TGTGCCAGCAGCGCACTAGCGGGAGGGAATGAGCAGTTCTTC
>NA|TRBJ2-1|TRBV7-9|TRBD1
CASSPVTGLHNEQFF
TGTGCCAGCAGCCCCGTGACAGGGCTCCACAATGAGCAGTTCTTC
>NA|TRBJ1-5|TRBV27|NA
CASSLHGRAQPQHF
TGTGCCAGCAGTCTTCATGGCAGGGCTCAGCCCCAGCATTTT
>NA|TRBJ2-5|TRBV6-6|TRBD2
CASTPGLAGCEQYF
TGTGCCAGCACTCCGGGACTAGCGGGATGTGAGCAGTACTTC
>NA|TRBJ2-5|TRBV5-1|NA
CASRKSGEETQYF
TGCGCCAGCAGGAAGTCAGGGGAAGAGACCCAGTACTTC
>NA|TRBJ2-1|TRBV28|TRBD1
CASSLGGQLYEQFF
TGTGCCAGCAGTTTAGGGGGACAGCTTTATGAGCAGTTCTTC
>NA|TRBJ1-5|TRBV5-5|NA
CASSSGQPNQPQHF
TGTGCCAGCAGCTCCGGACAGCCCAATCAGCCCCAGCATTTT
>once|TRBJ2-3|TRBV5-1|TRBD2
CASRLLLGGADTQYF
TGCGCCAGCAGACTCTTACTCGGGGGGGCAGATACGCAGTATTTT
>NA|TRBJ1-2|TRBV6-4|TRBD1
CASRTGTGDYGYTF
TGTGCCAGCAGAACCGGGACAGGGGACTATGGCTACACCTTC
>NA|TRBJ2-1|TRBV5-8|TRBD2
CATPAGLAGINEQFF
TGTGCCACCCCAGCGGGACTAGCGGGAATCAATGAGCAGTTCTTC
>NA|TRBJ2-6|TRBV5-5|TRBD1
CASSFQVQGAAGANVLTF
TGTGCCAGCAGCTTCCAGGTCCAGGGGGCAGCTGGGGCCAACGTCCTGACTTTC
>NA|TRBJ1-1|TRBV7-8|NA
CASSLTRNTEAFF
TGTGCCAGCAGCCTTACTAGGAACACTGAAGCTTTCTTT